This entry is about one T cell receptor (beta chain). Its antigen is unidentified. Stated time point: newly diagnosed GD, antithyroid drugs for less than 3 months. TCR sequences were obtained from RNA taken from PBMCs. iRepertoire HTBI primers and Arm-PCR of CDR3 regions built TCR beta libraries. TCRdb passed the multiplex PCR reads through MiXCR, listing each CDR3 protein once. The sample includes some 450,000 distinct CDR3 sequences, approximately 16% of them seen just once. The data belong to a study of regulatory T cells in long-lasting Graves disease. General study results and limits: Persistent cases favored TRBV28, TRBJ1-2 and TRBJ2-5.

There are 15 residues in the CDR3. Germline assignment: CDR1 SGHDN and CDR2 FVKESK. V shed 0 bases and J 7 bases; nucleotides not matched to a gene: 6. A further study also used this sample, focusing on T cells in Graves' hyperthyroidism and ophthalmopathy. From that study: Hyperthyroidism in the patients, aged 18 to 65, was newly diagnosed and under 2 months in duration. Initially, a first-round RT-PCR of the TCR CDR3 employed the HTBI primer set. Patients with ophthalmopathy were separated from those with stable hyperthyroidism by a 13 V-J model.

The clonotype comes from a woman in her 30s with Graves disease. This chain joins TRBV14 and TRBJ1-5, with 7 bases lining up with TRBD1. The specimen was peripheral blood mononuclear cells (PBMCs), collected at new diagnosis, from a patient treated with antithyroid drugs. The CDR3 sequence: CASSQDRQGWQPQHF. The DNA for the CDR3 is TGTGCCAGCAGCCAAGACCGACAGGGTTGGCAGCCCCAGCATTTT.